This passage covers 7 T cell receptor beta chains from one sample sequenced in a study of T cells after yellow fever vaccination (dated by TCRdb to about 2019). Read against the paper, the sample's treatment or condition label means: live attenuated yellow fever vaccine strain. Library construction relied on 5' RACE. Data came from an Illumina HiSeq 2500. Clones were called with MiXCR by TCRdb after fastp trimmed the public reads at Q25, and only in-frame beta chains were retained. Identical CDR3 proteins give one entry, which carries the most common genes and DNA. The sample profile shows hundreds of thousands of distinct CDR3 sequences; roughly 13% of them were found once. The biggest ten clones account for around an eighth of the sample. The input for sequencing was PBMCs, taken on the day of the yellow fever booster vaccination. The origin of the receptors is a young man who received the YFV17D yellow fever vaccine.

J is TRBJ2-5 and V is TRBV7-2; D possibly corresponds to TRBD1 (6 bases). CDR3 length: 13 amino acids. Trimming shortened V by 3 bases and J by 10 bases, and 15 bases separated the two germline ends. The germline gives CDR1 SGHTA, CDR2 FQGNSA. This CDR3 reads CASSFNREVGQYF. DNA for the CDR3: TGTGCCAGCAGCTTCAACAGGGAAGTGGGCCAGTACTTC.

This clonotype was seen a handful of times. The rearrangement links TRBV4-3 to TRBJ2-5; 12 bases are a match to TRBD2. CDR3 length: 17 amino acids. Per germline, CDR1 LGHNA and CDR2 YSLEER. V lost 0 bases to trimming and J lost 2 bases; unmatched junction nucleotides: 4. CDR3 in amino acids: CASSQDGLAGTQETQYF. CDR3 sequence (DNA): TGCGCCAGCAGCCAAGACGGACTAGCGGGGACACAAGAGACCCAGTACTTC.

This chain links TRBV12-3 or TRBV12-4 with TRBJ2-1; perhaps TRBD2 as D (7 bases). V was cut by 6 bases and J by 0 bases, with 15 bases left in between. The CDR3 has 16 residues. The CDR3: CASSPGGSSSYNEQFF. As DNA, the CDR3 is TGTGCCAGCAGCCCGGGGGGCTCGAGCTCCTACAATGAGCAGTTCTTC.

The V and J genes are TRBV18 and TRBJ2-7; the D call may be TRBD1 or TRBD2 (5 bases each). The CDR3 consists of 14 residues. Per germline, CDR1 KGHSH and CDR2 LQKENI. Trimming stripped 2 bases from V and 7 bases from J, with 15 bases between. The CDR3 DNA is TGTGCCAGCTCACCAGGGACCGACCTTGGGGAGCAGTACTTC. Its protein is CASSPGTDLGEQYF.

In the case of this clonotype: Being one base from a much bigger clone, this may be a read error. V and J are TRBV12-3 or TRBV12-4 and TRBJ1-1, with unresolved D. Trimming took 1 base from V and 6 from J, leaving 3 bases between them. This CDR3 is 11 amino acids long. CDR3 in DNA: TGTGCCAGCAGTTTAGGAGCTGAAGCTTTCTTT. This translates into CASSLGAEAFF.

The rearrangement links TRBV5-4 to TRBJ2-1; D is uncertain. The V gene's germline CDR1 is SGHNT and CDR2 YYREEE (reference sequence). V gave up 1 base and J gave up 7 bases, with 15 bases separating them. The CDR3 length is 15 residues. The DNA for the CDR3 is TGTGCCAGCAGCTTGCACCCCCTGGCCGAGAATGAGCAGTTCTTC. Protein sequence: CASSLHPLAENEQFF.

The chain combines TRBV10-3 with TRBJ1-4, with D unclear. This CDR3 has 14 amino acids. Germline-derived CDR1 and CDR2 are ENHRY and SYGVKD. V lost 4 bases to trimming and J lost 6 bases, with 12 bases between them. CDR3 sequence: CAISAGPDHEKLFF. The DNA for the CDR3 is TGTGCCATCAGTGCCGGCCCCGACCATGAAAAACTGTTTTTT.